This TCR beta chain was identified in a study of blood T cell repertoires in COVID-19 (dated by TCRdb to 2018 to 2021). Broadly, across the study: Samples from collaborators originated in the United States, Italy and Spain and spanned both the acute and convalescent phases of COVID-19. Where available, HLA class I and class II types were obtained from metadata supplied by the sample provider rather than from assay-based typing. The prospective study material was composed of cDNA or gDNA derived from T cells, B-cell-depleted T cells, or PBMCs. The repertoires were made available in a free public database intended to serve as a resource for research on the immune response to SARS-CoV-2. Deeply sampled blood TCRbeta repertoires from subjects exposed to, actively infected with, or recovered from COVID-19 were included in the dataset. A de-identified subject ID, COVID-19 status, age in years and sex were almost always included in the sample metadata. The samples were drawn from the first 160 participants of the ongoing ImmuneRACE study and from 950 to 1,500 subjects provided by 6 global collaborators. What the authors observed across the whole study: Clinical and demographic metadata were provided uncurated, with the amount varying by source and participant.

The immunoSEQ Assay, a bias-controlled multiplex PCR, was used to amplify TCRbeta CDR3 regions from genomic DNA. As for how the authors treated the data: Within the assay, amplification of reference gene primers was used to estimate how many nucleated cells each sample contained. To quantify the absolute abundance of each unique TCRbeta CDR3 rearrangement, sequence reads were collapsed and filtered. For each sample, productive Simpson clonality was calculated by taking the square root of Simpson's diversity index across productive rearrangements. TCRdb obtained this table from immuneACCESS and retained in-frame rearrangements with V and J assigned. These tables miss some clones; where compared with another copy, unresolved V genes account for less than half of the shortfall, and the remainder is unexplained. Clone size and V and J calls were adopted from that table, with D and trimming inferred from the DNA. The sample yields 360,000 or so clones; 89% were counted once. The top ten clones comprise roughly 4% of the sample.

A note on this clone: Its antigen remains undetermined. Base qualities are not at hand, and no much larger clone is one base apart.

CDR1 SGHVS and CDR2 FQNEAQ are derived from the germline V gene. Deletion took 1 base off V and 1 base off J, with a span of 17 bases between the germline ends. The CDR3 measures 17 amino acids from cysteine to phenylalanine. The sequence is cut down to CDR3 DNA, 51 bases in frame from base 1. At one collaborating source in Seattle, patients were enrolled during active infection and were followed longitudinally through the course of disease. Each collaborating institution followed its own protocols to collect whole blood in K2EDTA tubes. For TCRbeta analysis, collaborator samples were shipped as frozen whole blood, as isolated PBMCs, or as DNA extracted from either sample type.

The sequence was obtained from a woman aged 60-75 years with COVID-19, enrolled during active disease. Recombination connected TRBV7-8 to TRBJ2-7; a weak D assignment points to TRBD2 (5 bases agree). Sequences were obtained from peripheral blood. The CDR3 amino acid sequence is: CASSLVLAPTSSYEQYF. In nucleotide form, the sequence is TGTGCCAGCAGCTTAGTATTGGCCCCAACTAGTTCCTACGAGCAGTACTTC.